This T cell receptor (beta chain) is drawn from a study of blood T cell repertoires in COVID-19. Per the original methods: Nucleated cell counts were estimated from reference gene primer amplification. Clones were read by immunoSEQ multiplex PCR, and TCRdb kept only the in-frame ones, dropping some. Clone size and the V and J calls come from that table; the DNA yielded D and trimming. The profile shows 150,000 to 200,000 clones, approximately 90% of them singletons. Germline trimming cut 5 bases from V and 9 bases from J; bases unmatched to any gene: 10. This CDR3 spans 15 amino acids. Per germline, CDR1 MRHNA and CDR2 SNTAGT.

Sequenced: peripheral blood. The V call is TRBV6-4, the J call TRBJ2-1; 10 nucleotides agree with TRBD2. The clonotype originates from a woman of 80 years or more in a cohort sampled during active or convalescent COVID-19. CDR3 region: CASSIAGGYDREQFF. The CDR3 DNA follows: TGTGCCAGCAGTATAGCGGGGGGATACGATCGTGAGCAGTTCTTC.